The rows below give T cell receptor beta chains drawn from one sample of a study of cytomegalovirus exposure and HLA in healthy donors. Sequencing was performed with immunoSEQ multiplex PCR; in TCRdb, only in-frame clones are kept and a portion is missing. The data contain around 180,000 clones, 84% of them singletons. Sequenced sample: PBMCs. Source of these receptors: a boy aged 10-17 years in good health and CMV-seronegative. CDR3s include the opening cysteine and the closing phenylalanine or tryptophan. The order of the fields is V gene, CDR3 length, J gene, D gene, CDR3 protein. The D gene is left open where the match is weak.

v_call: TRBV7-9
cdr3_length: 13
j_call: TRBJ1-2
d_call: NA
cdr3_aa: CASSLGEHYGYTF

v_call: TRBV27
cdr3_length: 12
j_call: TRBJ2-7
d_call: TRBD1
cdr3_aa: CASGQGLEGQYF

v_call: TRBV5-1
cdr3_length: 15
j_call: TRBJ2-1
d_call: TRBD2
cdr3_aa: CASSTGLAGANEQFF

v_call: TRBV19
cdr3_length: 13
j_call: TRBJ2-5
d_call: NA
cdr3_aa: CASSRPGVETQYF

v_call: TRBV5-6
cdr3_length: 15
j_call: TRBJ2-3
d_call: NA
cdr3_aa: CASTPTNRFTDTQYF

v_call: TRBV6-6
cdr3_length: 12
j_call: TRBJ2-7
d_call: TRBD1
cdr3_aa: CASSRQGYEQYF

v_call: TRBV19
cdr3_length: 16
j_call: TRBJ2-3
d_call: NA
cdr3_aa: CASSIKRGLWADTQYF

v_call: TRBV14
cdr3_length: 14
j_call: TRBJ1-2
d_call: NA
cdr3_aa: CASSQGGVNYGYTF

v_call: TRBV2
cdr3_length: 13
j_call: TRBJ1-5
d_call: TRBD1
cdr3_aa: CASRTGENQPQHF

v_call: TRBV5-4
cdr3_length: 14
j_call: TRBJ2-1
d_call: NA
cdr3_aa: CASSLRQGFGEQFF

v_call: TRBV6-5
cdr3_length: 15
j_call: TRBJ1-2
d_call: TRBD1
cdr3_aa: CASSYGLTGGDGYTF

v_call: TRBV19
cdr3_length: 16
j_call: TRBJ1-5
d_call: TRBD1
cdr3_aa: CASSPSRDRGNQPQHF

v_call: TRBV28
cdr3_length: 17
j_call: TRBJ2-3
d_call: TRBD2
cdr3_aa: CASSFRTSGVVADTQYF

v_call: TRBV5-1
cdr3_length: 16
j_call: TRBJ1-6
d_call: NA
cdr3_aa: CASSWSGDGNNSPLHF

v_call: TRBV7-6
cdr3_length: 14
j_call: TRBJ2-7
d_call: TRBD1
cdr3_aa: CASSALDRDYEQYF

v_call: TRBV4-3
cdr3_length: 13
j_call: TRBJ1-5
d_call: NA
cdr3_aa: CASSRKQGQPQHF

v_call: TRBV7-2
cdr3_length: 16
j_call: TRBJ2-5
d_call: NA
cdr3_aa: CASSLGGAGSQETQYF

v_call: TRBV6-1
cdr3_length: 15
j_call: TRBJ1-6
d_call: TRBD1
cdr3_aa: CATTTGQGINSPLHF

v_call: TRBV29-1
cdr3_length: 14
j_call: TRBJ1-1
d_call: NA
cdr3_aa: CSVNLRGGFTEAFF

v_call: TRBV11-2
cdr3_length: 14
j_call: TRBJ1-5
d_call: TRBD1
cdr3_aa: CASSATGGNQPQHF

v_call: TRBV11-2
cdr3_length: 16
j_call: TRBJ2-7
d_call: TRBD2
cdr3_aa: CASSLELGASGYEQYF

v_call: TRBV7-7
cdr3_length: 15
j_call: TRBJ2-7
d_call: TRBD2
cdr3_aa: CASSLGRDAAYEQYF

v_call: TRBV4-1
cdr3_length: 13
j_call: TRBJ1-1
d_call: NA
cdr3_aa: CASSQVGETEAFF

v_call: TRBV5-1
cdr3_length: 16
j_call: TRBJ1-2
d_call: NA
cdr3_aa: CASSPRSGDSDYGYTF

v_call: TRBV6-1
cdr3_length: 15
j_call: TRBJ2-7
d_call: NA
cdr3_aa: CASSEGQATSYEQYF

v_call: TRBV5-5
cdr3_length: 15
j_call: TRBJ1-2
d_call: TRBD1
cdr3_aa: CASSLAGQGAKGYTF

v_call: TRBV7-2
cdr3_length: 13
j_call: TRBJ1-1
d_call: TRBD1
cdr3_aa: CASSLTTGAEAFF

v_call: TRBV14
cdr3_length: 18
j_call: TRBJ1-2
d_call: TRBD1
cdr3_aa: CASSLKPTGQGTPYGYTF

v_call: TRBV7-9
cdr3_length: 14
j_call: TRBJ1-2
d_call: TRBD1
cdr3_aa: CASSPRGRSEGYTF

v_call: TRBV5-1
cdr3_length: 16
j_call: TRBJ2-1
d_call: NA
cdr3_aa: CASSGQGEVSYNEQFF

v_call: TRBV28
cdr3_length: 14
j_call: TRBJ1-2
d_call: NA
cdr3_aa: CASSLGQGRYGYTF

v_call: TRBV14
cdr3_length: 13
j_call: TRBJ2-7
d_call: TRBD1
cdr3_aa: CASRDRGGYEQYF

v_call: TRBV7-2
cdr3_length: 13
j_call: TRBJ2-1
d_call: NA
cdr3_aa: CASSLPPGNEQFF

v_call: TRBV6-5
cdr3_length: 13
j_call: TRBJ1-1
d_call: TRBD1
cdr3_aa: CASTKTGDKGAFF

v_call: TRBV12-5
cdr3_length: 12
j_call: TRBJ2-1
d_call: NA
cdr3_aa: CASGLNNCEQFF

v_call: TRBV9
cdr3_length: 15
j_call: TRBJ2-1
d_call: TRBD2
cdr3_aa: CASSPRGAGVNEQFF

v_call: TRBV14
cdr3_length: 13
j_call: TRBJ2-7
d_call: NA
cdr3_aa: CASSRREYYEQYF

v_call: TRBV29-1
cdr3_length: 12
j_call: NA
d_call: NA
cdr3_aa: CSASQGSYEQYF

v_call: TRBV4-3
cdr3_length: 14
j_call: TRBJ1-4
d_call: NA
cdr3_aa: CASSQSTGYEKLFF

v_call: TRBV2
cdr3_length: 11
j_call: TRBJ2-7
d_call: NA
cdr3_aa: CASHTTYEQYF

v_call: TRBV9
cdr3_length: 15
j_call: TRBJ1-2
d_call: NA
cdr3_aa: CASSVGLPGKYGYTF

v_call: TRBV6-5
cdr3_length: 16
j_call: TRBJ2-5
d_call: TRBD2
cdr3_aa: CASSSSGRFNGETQYF

v_call: TRBV10-2
cdr3_length: 12
j_call: TRBJ2-7
d_call: NA
cdr3_aa: CAIRMWGGEQYF

v_call: TRBV5-6
cdr3_length: 15
j_call: TRBJ2-7
d_call: TRBD1
cdr3_aa: CASSLQGQGFHEQYF

v_call: TRBV7-9
cdr3_length: 11
j_call: TRBJ1-1
d_call: NA
cdr3_aa: CASSRDTEAFF

v_call: TRBV28
cdr3_length: 16
j_call: TRBJ2-7
d_call: NA
cdr3_aa: CASSYSGRTSSYEQYF

v_call: TRBV29-1
cdr3_length: 12
j_call: NA
d_call: NA
cdr3_aa: CSVEDRFDEQFF

v_call: TRBV7-2
cdr3_length: 15
j_call: TRBJ2-5
d_call: TRBD1
cdr3_aa: CASSLVTGPGETQYF

v_call: TRBV28
cdr3_length: 15
j_call: TRBJ1-5
d_call: TRBD1
cdr3_aa: CASSLAGGLNQPQHF

v_call: TRBV25-1
cdr3_length: 11
j_call: TRBJ1-1
d_call: NA
cdr3_aa: CASSTGLEAFF

v_call: TRBV9
cdr3_length: 14
j_call: TRBJ2-2
d_call: NA
cdr3_aa: CASTRGTNTGELFF

v_call: TRBV27
cdr3_length: 13
j_call: TRBJ2-5
d_call: TRBD1
cdr3_aa: CASSSTGRETQYF

v_call: TRBV7-2
cdr3_length: 13
j_call: TRBJ2-7
d_call: TRBD1
cdr3_aa: CASSYRGTYEQYF

v_call: TRBV6-5
cdr3_length: 15
j_call: TRBJ2-1
d_call: NA
cdr3_aa: CASSLISGSYNEQFF

v_call: TRBV6-1
cdr3_length: 13
j_call: TRBJ1-6
d_call: NA
cdr3_aa: CASREVSPSPLHF

v_call: TRBV5-8
cdr3_length: 15
j_call: TRBJ1-2
d_call: NA
cdr3_aa: CASSALVAADYGYTF

v_call: TRBV9
cdr3_length: 17
j_call: TRBJ2-7
d_call: TRBD2
cdr3_aa: CASSVGGRERGGNEQYF

v_call: TRBV4-1
cdr3_length: 15
j_call: TRBJ2-7
d_call: NA
cdr3_aa: CASSQEGGATYEQYF

v_call: TRBV6-5
cdr3_length: 13
j_call: TRBJ1-1
d_call: NA
cdr3_aa: CASSYSRGTEAFF